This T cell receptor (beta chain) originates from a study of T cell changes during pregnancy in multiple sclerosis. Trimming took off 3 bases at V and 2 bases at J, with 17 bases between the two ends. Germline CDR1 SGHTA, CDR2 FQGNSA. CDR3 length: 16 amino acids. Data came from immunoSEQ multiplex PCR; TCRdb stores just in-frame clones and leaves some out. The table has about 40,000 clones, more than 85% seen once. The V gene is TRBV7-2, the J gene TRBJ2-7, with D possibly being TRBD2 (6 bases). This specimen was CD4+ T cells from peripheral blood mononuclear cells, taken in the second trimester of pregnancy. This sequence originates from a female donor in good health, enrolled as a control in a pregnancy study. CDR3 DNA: TGTGCCAGCAGCTTGGATGCCGGGACGGGGGCCTACGAGCAGTACTTC. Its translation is CASSLDAGTGAYEQYF. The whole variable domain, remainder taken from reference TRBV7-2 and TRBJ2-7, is GAGVSQSPSNKVTEKGKDVELRCDPISGHTALYWYRQSLGQGLEFLIYFQGNSAPDKSGLPSDRFSAERTGGSVSTLTIQRTQQEDSAVYLCASSLDAGTGAYEQYFGPGTRLTVT.